This T cell receptor beta chain appears in the sequencing data of a study of blood T cell repertoires in COVID-19. At the level of the study: Samples came from the United States, Italy and Spain, spanning acute and convalescent COVID-19. Sources were T cells, B-cell-depleted T cells, or PBMCs; the material itself was cDNA or gDNA.

Per the germline V gene, CDR1 is SGHRS and CDR2 is YFSETQ. J lost 6 bases, V lost 3 bases, and 9 bases had no gene match. The CDR3 consists of 15 residues. Methods used by the authors: Reference gene primers were amplified, and this amplification served to estimate nucleated cell counts. TCRdb keeps only in-frame clones here, not all; method: immunoSEQ multiplex PCR. D and trimming were read from the DNA, whereas the V and J calls and clone size are those reported in that table. The table has 35,000 to 50,000 clones, roughly 63% seen once. The chain joins TRBV5-1 to TRBJ1-1; 9 nucleotides agree with TRBD1. This receptor was taken from an older man with acute or convalescent COVID-19. The specimen sequenced was peripheral blood. CDR3 DNA sequence: TGCGCCAGCAGCTCAACCCCGGGACAGGGCTCTGAAGCTTTCTTT. Translated, it gives CASSSTPGQGSEAFF.